This T cell receptor beta chain came from a study of T-cell memory formation after mild COVID-19. TCRdb reprocessed the 5' RACE reads with MiXCR, giving one entry per CDR3 protein. The data contain more than 250,000 distinct CDR3 sequences, roughly 17% of them singletons. Trimming removed 6 bases at V and 0 bases at J, with 17 bases between. This CDR3 spans 16 amino acids. The germline CDR1 and CDR2 sequences are SEHNR and FQNEAQ (reference sequence). Points on this clonotype: The antigen is undetermined.

Study results and limitations: Whether second-wave clones peaking at day 37 were SARS-CoV-2 specific went unconfirmed. Contracting CD4+ clones lay largely in CM and EM, with CD8+ ones residing in EMRA.

The specimen sequenced was PBMCs or a T cell subset sorted from them (not recorded which). The receptor was derived from a man aged 18 to 35 who had mild COVID-19 (a few samples of this study predate the infection). Cell type and time point are not known. The V call is TRBV7-9, the J call TRBJ2-5; the D gene is possibly TRBD2 (6 bases). Written as DNA, the CDR3 is TGTGCCAGCAGTAGCCGGGACTGGGGGTACCAAGAGACCCAGTACTTC. It yields the protein CASSSRDWGYQETQYF.